This TCR beta chain emerged from a study of T cells in Graves' hyperthyroidism and ophthalmopathy (dated by TCRdb to the late 2010s). About the full investigation: Peripheral blood samples were taken at the time of initial diagnosis, prior to any treatment. Once sampling was done, hyperthyroidism patients were given methimazole at a starting dose of 30 mg daily, whereas ophthalmopathy patients were given high-dose intravenous methylprednisolone. A discovery cohort of about a hundred patients, about 40 with Graves' ophthalmopathy and 57 with stable Graves' hyperthyroidism, was used to find distinguishing TCR V-J signatures. The study also compared thyroid tissue and blood T-cell repertoires from several Graves' hyperthyroidism patients. Whether ophthalmopathy could be predicted prospectively was tested in an independent validation cohort made up of roughly 19 hyperthyroidism patients plus 17 patients who later progressed to ophthalmopathy. The 75 to 100 discovery patients were randomly split 7:3 into training and test sets. The paper describes TCR Vbeta CDR3 sequencing of 135 peripheral blood samples, made up of 43 ophthalmopathy patients, over 70 hyperthyroidism patients and some 17 progressor patients.

Stable Graves' hyperthyroidism was defined as no progression to ophthalmopathy during 18 months of follow-up. Hyperthyroidism patients were aged 18 to 65 years and newly diagnosed, with disease duration of less than 2 months. Exclusion was applied to patients with uncontrolled infections, other autoimmune diseases, pregnancy or lactation. Diagnoses were established on the basis of clinical symptoms, serum thyroxine and TRAb, thyroid ultrasound, and orbital computed tomography. Ficoll-Paque density gradient centrifugation was used to isolate PBMCs from 9.5 to 10 ml of fresh peripheral blood. Trizol reagent was used to extract total RNA, and RNA quality was then checked on an Agilent 2100 Bioanalyzer. Amplification of TCR beta CDR3 regions was carried out from RNA transcripts. A first-round RT-PCR of the TCR CDR3 used the HTBI primer set with the Qiagen OneStep RT-PCR kit. Libraries were constructed in a second round of multiplex PCR, after which size selection and purification were carried out. Libraries were sequenced paired-end with 100 bp reads on an Illumina HiSeq2000. The authors' pipeline ran thus. SOAPnuke was used to process the raw data, with reads discarded if the reads contained adapters or uncalled bases, had a mean Phred below 15, or lacked an exact constant-primer or identifier match. COPE v1.2.5 was used to merge the high-quality paired reads, and each unique nucleotide sequence was defined as a clonotype. MiTCR v1.1 was used to align the clonotypes against IMGT TRBV, TRBD and TRBJ reference segments. Analysis was restricted to V-J combinations with a frequency above 0.0001, which covered roughly 99% of repertoires. The TCS score was defined as F50 (clonal expansion) divided by E x V (chaos), with BLOSUM62-based TCRdist calculated between CDR3 peptides within each V-J. Welch's t-statistics and random forest reduced 450 to 600 V-J features to under 15, which were used in a naive Bayes classifier (R e1071). Through fastp at Q25 and MiXCR, TCRdb rebuilt clones from the public reads, retaining in-frame beta chains. Records with the same CDR3 protein are collapsed into one entry carrying the most frequent genes and DNA. V and J calls and clone size were set by TCRdb, not the authors. The sample table shows about 570,000 distinct CDR3 sequences, and 14% are seen once. The ten largest clones add up to about 14% of the sample.

Broad study findings and their caveats: In cross-validation, a model built on a 13 V-J signature told ophthalmopathy apart from stable hyperthyroidism with roughly 87% sensitivity and about 81% specificity, and in testing the same model reached 80%/75%. In validation, the model predicted progression to ophthalmopathy with just under 71% sensitivity and over 72% specificity, a median of about six months before onset. Sample size was not statistically predetermined, and investigators were not blinded to group allocation. Blood samples also contained most of the expanded thyroid clonotypes (frequency above 0.001), which suggests that blood repertoires may reflect thyroid immune responses.

At least ten counts were recorded for this clonotype. Its antigen is still unknown. No per-base quality is available; no much larger clone lies one base away. The specimen was blood. The TCR sequence derives from a woman between 40 and 50 years old with Graves' hyperthyroidism.

The nucleotide sequence reads TGTGCCTGGAGTGACCGGGGACTGTTTAATCAGCCCCAGCATTTT. This sequence encodes CAWSDRGLFNQPQHF. The V gene is TRBV30 and the J gene is TRBJ1-5; matching of 5 bases hints at TRBD1 as the D gene. Trimming at the junction amounts to 1 base on V and 4 bases on J, and the germline ends lie 14 bases apart. The germline V gene (reference sequence) provides CDR1 GTSNPN and CDR2 SVGIG. The CDR3 contains 15 residues, cysteine and phenylalanine counted. CDR3 DNA is the only sequence kept; it has 45 bases, read in frame from the first base.